What follows is one T cell receptor beta chain and its context. Its antigen is unknown. The data originate from a study of early T cells in non-severe SARS-CoV-2 infection. General study points: VDJdb-based matching was biased toward anti-spike CD8 responses and missed private and CD4 specificities.

TCRdb re-called the 5' RACE reads with MiXCR, one entry per CDR3 protein. The table shows some 71,000 distinct CDR3 sequences, with approximately 10% occurring only once. The ends were cut back, 1 base at V and 5 bases at J, with 2 bases in the middle. The CDR3 loop spans 11 amino acids. Per the germline V gene, CDR1 is MNHEY and CDR2 is SVGAGI. The rearrangement links TRBV6-5 to TRBJ1-1; D unclear. This receptor was identified in an adult who was a healthcare worker with PCR-confirmed SARS-CoV-2 infection or an uninfected control (not recorded which). The sample consisted of whole blood, taken at baseline. The CDR3 DNA follows: TGTGCCAGCAGTTACTTGACTGAAGCTTTCTTT. It codes for CASSYLTEAFF.